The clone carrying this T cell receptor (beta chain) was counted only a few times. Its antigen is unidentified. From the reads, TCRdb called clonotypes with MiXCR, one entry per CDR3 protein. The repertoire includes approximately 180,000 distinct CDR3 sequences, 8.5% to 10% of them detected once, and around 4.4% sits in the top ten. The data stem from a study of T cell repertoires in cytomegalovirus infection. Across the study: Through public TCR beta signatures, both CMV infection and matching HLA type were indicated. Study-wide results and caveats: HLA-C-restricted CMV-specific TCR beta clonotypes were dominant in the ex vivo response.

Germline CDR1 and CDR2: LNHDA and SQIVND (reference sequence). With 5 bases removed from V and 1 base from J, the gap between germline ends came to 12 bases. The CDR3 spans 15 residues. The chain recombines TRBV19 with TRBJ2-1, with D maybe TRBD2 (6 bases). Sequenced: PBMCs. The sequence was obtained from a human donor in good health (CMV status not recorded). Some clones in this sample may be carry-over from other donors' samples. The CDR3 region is CASSQLAVSYNEQFF. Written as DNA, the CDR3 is TGTGCCAGTAGTCAACTAGCTGTATCCTACAATGAGCAGTTCTTC.